Shown below are 19 T cell receptor beta chains from a single sample sequenced in a study of blood T cell repertoires in COVID-19. TCRdb's table, derived via immunoSEQ multiplex PCR, lists solely in-frame clones and lacks some. The sample lists 75,000 to 90,000 clones, 80% occurring once. Sequenced: peripheral blood. Source of these receptors: a woman between 65 and 79 years old with acute or convalescent COVID-19.

This clone was seen just once. This rearrangement joins TRBV19 to TRBJ1-6; TRBD1 agrees at 8 bases. CDR1 is LNHDA, CDR2 SQIVND, per germline (reference sequence). Trimming at V came to 6 bases and at J to 2 bases, leaving 3 bases not matched to a gene. The CDR3 sequence is 15 residues long. DNA of the CDR3: TGTGCCAGTAGGACAGGGGAGACCTATAATTCACCCCTCCACTTT. Its translation: CASRTGETYNSPLHF.

The gene calls are TRBV19 and TRBJ1-1; TRBD1 matches 8 bases. The junction had 10 bases not matched to a gene; V was cut back by 7 bases and J by 0 bases. The CDR3 is 16 amino acids. Germline CDR1 reads LNHDA; CDR2 reads SQIVND (reference sequence). CDR3 loop: CASTARGQGVNTEAFF. Written as DNA, the CDR3 is TGTGCCAGTACCGCTAGAGGACAGGGAGTGAACACTGAAGCTTTCTTT.

The V call is TRBV12-2, the J call TRBJ1-2; the D call of TRBD1 is as the table states it, not checked on the DNA. TRBV12-2 is given as a pseudogene. This CDR3 region has 16 residues. CDR3 bases: TGTGCAAGTCGCCCAGGGACAGGGAAATTTATCTATGGCTACACCTTC. The encoded protein is CASRPGTGKFIYGYTF.

This clone was found once. This chain joins TRBV7-2 and TRBJ1-6; 9 nucleotides match TRBD1. The CDR3 spans 14 residues. Germline CDR1 and CDR2: SGHTA and FQGNSA. J was trimmed by 11 bases and V by 6 bases; bases with no gene match: 8. The CDR3 DNA reads as TGTGCCAGCAGTCTAGGGACAGGGTGGCCACCCCTCCACTTT. It translates to CASSLGTGWPPLHF.

The genes are TRBV2 and TRBJ1-5; maybe TRBD1 (5 bases). Germline V gene data show CDR1 as SNHLY and CDR2 as FYNNEI. V was cut by 10 bases and J by 0 bases, with 13 bases left in between. This CDR3 is built from 14 residues. CDR3 amino acids: CATRAGNSNQPQHF. The CDR3 DNA reads as TGTGCCACCCGGGCAGGGAATAGCAATCAGCCCCAGCATTTT.

The CDR3 is CASSNSRGSQETQYF. In DNA, the CDR3 is TGTGCCAGCAGCAACTCGCGGGGGAGCCAAGAGACCCAGTACTTC. The J gene is TRBJ2-5, the V gene TRBV7-2, with 7 bases matching TRBD2. V was clipped by 5 bases and J by 1 base; unmatched bases: 7. The CDR3 extends over 15 amino acids. Per germline, CDR1 SGHTA and CDR2 FQGNSA.

This chain joins TRBV5-1 and TRBJ2-3; TRBD2 agrees at 10 bases. With 4 bases clipped from V and 5 bases from J, the junction kept 7 bases outside the gene matches. Germline values: CDR1 SGHRS, CDR2 YFSETQ. CDR3 length: 15 residues. The DNA for the CDR3 is TGCGCCAGCAGCCCCATAGCGGGGGGAGAAGATACGCAGTATTTT. It yields the protein CASSPIAGGEDTQYF.

CDR3 loop: CASTMAPGGEKLFF. CDR3 in DNA: TGTGCCAGTACAATGGCCCCAGGGGGGGAAAAACTGTTTTTT. This chain links TRBV19 with TRBJ1-4; 7 positions match TRBD1. The CDR3 consists of 14 residues. The V segment lost 7 bases and the J segment 8 bases; nucleotides outside the gene matches: 10. CDR1 LNHDA and CDR2 SQIVND come from the germline V gene (reference sequence). Drawing the rest from reference TRBV19 and TRBJ1-4, the complete variable domain is DGGITQSPKYLFRKEGQNVTLSCEQNLNHDAMYWYRQDPGQGLRLIYYSQIVNDFQKGDIAEGYSVSREKKESFPLTVTSAQKNPTAFYLCASTMAPGGEKLFFGSGTQLSVL.

The CDR3 loop reads CASSLGGRDYGYTF. Written as DNA, the CDR3 is TGTGCCAGCAGCTTGGGGGGGCGCGACTATGGCTACACCTTC. J is TRBJ1-2 and V is TRBV7-2, with D perhaps matching TRBD1 (6 bases). The CDR3 totals 14 residues. V dropped 3 bases and J dropped 3 bases, with 11 bases sitting between them. Per the germline V gene, CDR1 is SGHTA and CDR2 is FQGNSA.

This chain connects TRBV5-5 to TRBJ1-1; 8 positions agree with TRBD1. The CDR3 totals 16 residues. V lost 0 bases to trimming and J lost 4 bases; unmatched junction nucleotides: 8. Looked up from germline, CDR1 is SGHKS and CDR2 is YYEKEE (reference sequence). Here the CDR3 reads CASSLGTGLWTTEAFF. Written as DNA, the CDR3 is TGTGCCAGCAGCTTGGGGACAGGGTTGTGGACCACTGAAGCTTTCTTT.

The gene calls are TRBV19 and TRBJ1-2; weak D call: TRBD1 (5 bases). The CDR3 runs to 11 residues. V lost 6 bases and J 8 bases, leaving 10 bases between the germline ends. CDR1 and CDR2 (germline): LNHDA, SQIVND (reference sequence). The CDR3 coding sequence is TGTGCCAGTAGCCGGGGACTAGGCTACACCTTC. Translated, it gives CASSRGLGYTF.

This chain joins TRBV6-5 and TRBJ2-7, with D perhaps TRBD1 (7 bases). With 4 bases removed from V and 3 bases from J, the gap between germline ends came to 10 bases. The CDR3 extends over 13 amino acids. Germline values: CDR1 MNHEY, CDR2 SVGAGI. The CDR3 loop is CASSSGGSYEQYF. The CDR3 coding sequence is TGTGCCAGCAGTTCAGGGGGGAGCTACGAGCAGTACTTC.

This clone has more than one count but fewer than ten. J is TRBJ2-3 and V is TRBV2; TRBD2 agrees at 7 bases. The V and J ends lost 0 bases and 2 bases, in that order; junction bases with no gene match: 5. CDR1 and CDR2 from the germline V gene are SNHLY and FYNNEI. This CDR3 is 16 amino acids long. The CDR3 DNA follows: TGTGCCAGCAGTGAAGCCGGGACTATTTACACAGATACGCAGTATTTT. Translation: CASSEAGTIYTDTQYF.

There are a few counts of this clone. The rearrangement links TRBV7-2 to TRBJ2-1; 8 bases match TRBD2. The V gene's germline CDR1 is SGHTA and CDR2 FQGNSA. V dropped 3 bases and J dropped 7; count of bases not matched to a gene: 5. The CDR3 is made up of 14 amino acids. The CDR3 here is CASSFGGGYNEQFF. CDR3 nucleotides: TGTGCCAGCAGCTTTGGCGGGGGGTATAATGAGCAGTTCTTC.

This clone was detected only a few times. The rearrangement joins TRBV6-5 to TRBJ1-1; D possibly corresponds to TRBD1 (5 bases). The CDR3 is made up of 13 amino acids. Trimming left V 6 bases short and J 1 base short, with 9 bases between. The germline V gene has CDR1 MNHEY and CDR2 SVGAGI. In DNA form, the CDR3 reads TGTGCCAGCAGACCCGGACAGAACACTGAAGCTTTCTTT. Its translation: CASRPGQNTEAFF.

The rearrangement links TRBV6-5 to TRBJ1-5, with 7 bases lining up with TRBD1. The germline gives CDR1 MNHEY, CDR2 SVGAGI. There are 15 residues in the CDR3. Trimming took 4 bases from V and 1 from J; bases not matched to a gene: 4. CDR3 loop: CASSSDRRSNQPQHF. The CDR3 bases are TGTGCCAGCAGTTCGGACAGGCGAAGCAATCAGCCCCAGCATTTT.

V usage is TRBV10-1 and J usage is TRBJ1-3; tentative D call: TRBD1 (6 bases). Per the germline V gene, CDR1 is WNHNN and CDR2 is SYGVQD (reference sequence). Trimming took 11 bases from V and 5 from J, leaving 13 bases between them. The CDR3 extends over 12 amino acids. Here the CDR3 reads CARSRGRNTIYF. CDR3 DNA: TGCGCCCGCTCTAGGGGGAGAAACACCATATATTTT.

This rearrangement joins TRBV29-1 to TRBJ1-2; 10 bases agree with TRBD1. The germline CDR1 and CDR2 sequences are SQVTM and ANQGSEA. V trimming: 6 bases; J trimming: 0 bases; junction bases outside the gene matches: 7. The CDR3 is made up of 15 amino acids. The CDR3 nucleotides read TGCAGCGTCCTGGGACAGGGGCCCCCTAACTATGGCTACACCTTC. As protein: CSVLGQGPPNYGYTF. The variable domain in full, with the rest retrieved from reference TRBV29-1 and TRBJ1-2, is SAVISQKPSRDICQRGTSLTIQCQVDSQVTMMFWYRQQPGQSLTLIATANQGSEATYESGFVIDKFPISRPNLTFSTLTVSNMSPEDSSIYLCSVLGQGPPNYGYTFGSGTRLTVV.

The V and J genes are TRBV7-2 and TRBJ2-7; 8 positions match TRBD2. This CDR3 contains 14 residues. CDR1 is SGHTA and CDR2 is FQGNSA in the germline V gene. With V trimmed by 1 base and J by 6 bases, 5 bases remained unmatched. CDR3 residues: CASSLGAGVSEQYF. As DNA, the CDR3 is TGTGCCAGCAGCTTAGGAGCGGGGGTTAGCGAGCAGTACTTC.